This T cell receptor (beta chain) was retrieved from a study of blood T cell repertoires in COVID-19. Whole-study context: T cells, B-cell-depleted T cells, or PBMCs provided the cDNA or gDNA that served as material.

This CDR3 is built from 13 residues. Germline lookup yields CDR1 MNHEY and CDR2 SVGEGT. Trimming took 2 bases from V and 7 from J, leaving 9 bases between them. Clones were read by immunoSEQ multiplex PCR, and TCRdb kept only the in-frame ones, dropping some. The repertoire holds roughly 110,000 clones, with roughly 80% as singletons. Sequencing was performed on peripheral blood. This TCR derives from a middle-aged man with acute or convalescent COVID-19. J is TRBJ1-5 and V is TRBV6-2 or TRBV6-3; perhaps TRBD1 as D (5 bases). CDR3 sequence (DNA): TGTGCCAGCAGTTACAGGGGAGGGCAGCCCCAGCATTTT. The encoded protein is CASSYRGGQPQHF.